The present TCR beta chain was sequenced within a study of cytomegalovirus exposure and HLA in healthy donors (dated by TCRdb to the late 2010s). At the level of the whole study: The approximately 710 repertoires of the first cohort and the 120 validation repertoires were produced on the same platform, according to a later analysis. The study aimed to test whether cataloging public T cell receptors could reveal signatures of past pathogen exposure. In addition to the first cohort of 666 subjects, a separate validation cohort of approximately 110 different subjects was used. To predict cytomegalovirus infection status, the study combined high-throughput TCR immunosequencing, statistical association of individual TCRs with disease status, and machine learning. What the study reported, not specific to this receptor: Of the cluster scores, around 95% were above 0 in a later analysis, which found that TCRs clustered in the first cohort also tended to co-occur in the approximately 110 validation repertoires. In vitro tests confirmed that three of the cytomegalovirus-associated TCR beta chains recognize cytomegalovirus antigens. A later analysis had no HLA typing for the validation cohort, so co-occurrence there was scored across all 110 or so repertoires. The authors suggested that the approach could potentially be generalized to other disease states and immunological phenotypes. Across donors, most TCR sequences were observed very rarely, whereas some public TCRs were present in many individuals. In the study, approximately 160 TCR beta chains were listed as associated with cytomegalovirus. The classifier was reported to diagnose cytomegalovirus status with high specificity and sensitivity in both the original and validation cohorts.

On this clone: Its antigen remains undetermined. Qualities for individual bases were not recorded, and no much larger clone is one base off.

The donors were included in the validation cohort of around 120 subjects, a group kept apart from the roughly 680-subject first cohort. The method behind the library was the immunoSEQ multiplex PCR assay. Under the source paper's analysis protocol: To diagnose cytomegalovirus status from the catalog of TCR beta chain sequences, a statistical classification framework was built. TCRdb mirrors the immuneACCESS table, restricted to in-frame sequences. Some clones are absent from its copies; in checked studies, under half trace to an unresolved V gene, and the reason for the others is unknown. The DNA gave D and trimming, while V, J and clone size come from that table. This sample gives about 120,000 clones in total; more than 70% of them show up just once. Together, the top ten hold approximately 2% of the sample. The TCR was taken from a woman in her 30s in good health and CMV-seronegative. The sequenced sample consisted of PBMCs.

The bases read TGTGCCTGGAGTGCAGACAGGGGAGCCTACGAGCAGTACTTC. This codes for CAWSADRGAYEQYF. The V and J segments used are TRBV30 and TRBJ2-7, and TRBD1 matches 8 of the central bases. The germline V and J ends show losses of 1 base and 2 bases respectively, and no gene match explains 4 bases of the junction. The germline V gene (reference sequence) gives CDR1 as GTSNPN and CDR2 as SVGIG. The CDR3 starts with the cysteine, ends with the phenylalanine, and has 14 residues. Left in the record is the CDR3 DNA by itself, 42 bases read in frame from the first base. Outside the CDR3, residues come from the reference TRBV30 and TRBJ2-7 proteins, so the full variable domain is: SQTIHQWPATLVQPVGSPLSLECTVEGTSNPNLYWYRQAAGRGLQLLFYSVGIGQISSEVPQNLSASRPQDRQFILSSKKLLLSDSGFYLCAWSADRGAYEQYFGPGTRLTVT.